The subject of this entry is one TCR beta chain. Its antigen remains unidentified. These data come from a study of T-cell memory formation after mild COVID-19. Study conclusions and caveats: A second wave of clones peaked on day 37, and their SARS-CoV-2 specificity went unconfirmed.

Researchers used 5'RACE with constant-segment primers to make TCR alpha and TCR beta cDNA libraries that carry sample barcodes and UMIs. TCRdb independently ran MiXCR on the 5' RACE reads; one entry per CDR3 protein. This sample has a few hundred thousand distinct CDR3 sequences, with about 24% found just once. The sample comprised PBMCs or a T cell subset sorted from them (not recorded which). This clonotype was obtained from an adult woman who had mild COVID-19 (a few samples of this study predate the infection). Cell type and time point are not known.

This CDR3 reads CATSDPKATSNEQFF. The CDR3 nucleotides read TGTGCCACCAGTGACCCGAAGGCTACCAGTAATGAGCAGTTCTTC. V is TRBV24-1 and J is TRBJ2-1; D not certain. The CDR3 length is 15 residues. Trimming left V 4 bases short and J 7 bases short, with 16 bases between. The germline V gene has CDR1 KGHDR and CDR2 SFDVKD.